The T cell receptor beta chain under discussion was sequenced for a study of T cell responses to AZD1222 COVID-19 vaccine. Points from the study as a whole: The repertoires were collected only after the peak T cell response. Reports indicate that nearly half of spike-specific TCRs are directed at unmutated variant regions. Most donors were white British, females outnumbered males, and clonal diversity was possibly underestimated.

Germline V gives CDR1 KGHSH, CDR2 LQKENI. The V end lost 5 bases, the J end lost 6 bases, and 11 bases lay between the germline ends. The CDR3 sequence is 13 residues long. This table comes from immunoSEQ multiplex PCR, and its TCRdb copy is limited to in-frame clones, with some not included. The sample comprises approximately 180,000 clones, roughly nine tenths of which are singletons, and 2.6% rests with the top ten. Remarks on this clone: Its matching antigen is unknown.

This TCR was recovered from an adult in good health. The V gene is TRBV18, the J gene TRBJ1-5, with D possibly TRBD1 on 6 matching bases. Here the sequenced sample was peripheral blood, taken on day 0 of AZD1222 vaccination. The CDR3 nucleotides are TGTGCCAGCTCAGCAGGGGTGACTCAGCCCCAGCATTTT. It translates to CASSAGVTQPQHF.